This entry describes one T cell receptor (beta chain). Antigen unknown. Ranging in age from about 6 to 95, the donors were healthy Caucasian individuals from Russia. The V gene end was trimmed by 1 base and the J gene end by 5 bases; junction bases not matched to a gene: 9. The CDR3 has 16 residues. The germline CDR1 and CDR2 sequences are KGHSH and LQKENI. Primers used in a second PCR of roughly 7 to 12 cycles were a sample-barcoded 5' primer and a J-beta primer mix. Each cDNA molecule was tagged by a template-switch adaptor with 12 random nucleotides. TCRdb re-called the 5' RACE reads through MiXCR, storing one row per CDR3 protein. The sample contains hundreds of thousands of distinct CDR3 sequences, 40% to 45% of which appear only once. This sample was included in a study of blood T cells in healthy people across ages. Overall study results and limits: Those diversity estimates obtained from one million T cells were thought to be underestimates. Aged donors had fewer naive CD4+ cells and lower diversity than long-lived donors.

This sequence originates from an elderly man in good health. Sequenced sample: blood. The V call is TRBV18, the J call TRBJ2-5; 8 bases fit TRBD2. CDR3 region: CASSPQSSGMAETQYF. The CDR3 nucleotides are TGTGCCAGCTCACCACAAAGTAGCGGGATGGCCGAGACCCAGTACTTC.